Included here is one T cell receptor beta chain sequence, with context. Its recognized antigen is unknown. Base-call qualities are not available, and no considerably larger clone is one nucleotide away. The data stem from a study of T cell responses to AZD1222 COVID-19 vaccine (dated by TCRdb to the early 2020s). For context, the study as a whole: A total of more than 230 trial participants underwent TCR sequencing, of whom 200 to 220 received two doses of AZD1222 and roughly 25 received two doses of the MenACWY control vaccine. Enrollment into the trials was organized by age into subgroups of 18-55, 56-69 and 70-plus years, and those subgroups contained around 150, 28 and 57 TCR-sequenced participants, respectively.

The CDR3 goes from the cysteine to the phenylalanine over 17 residues. CDR3 DNA only is kept here, 51 bases in frame from base 1. The V and J ends are trimmed by 1 base and 0 bases, leaving 16 bases between them. Per the germline V gene, SGDLS is the CDR1 and YYNGEE is the CDR2. The CDR3 regions of human TCRbeta chains were subjected to immunosequencing. The authors' pipeline ran thus. Repertoire TCRs were checked for matches against a reference library of SARS-CoV-2-specific TCRs that had been generated using the MIRA antigen-specificity platform. Breadth meant the fraction of unique TCRs that were SARS-CoV-2-associated, whereas depth meant the fraction of total T cells that were SARS-CoV-2-associated. Using the MIRA data, each spike-specific TCR was mapped to the spike region that the TCR reacts to and placed in a CD4 or CD8 class. Log10-transformed breadth and depth values were compared by one-way ANOVA with Sidak's multiple comparisons tests. The table was pulled from immuneACCESS by TCRdb, which kept in-frame rearrangements only. Such tables lose some clones; where checked, under half of the loss comes from unresolved V genes, and the rest has no known cause. V and J calls and clone size are as listed in that table; D and trimming were resolved from the DNA. This sample gives some 130,000 clones in total; roughly 93% of them show up just once. The leading ten clones occupy 6.5% to 8.5% of the sample.

Taken with the paper, the label for time point translates to: about 28 days (+/-7) after the second vaccine dose. Because spike-specific TCR depth and breadth did not differ between the two schedules, AZD1222 recipients who got a second dose at roughly 4 weeks were pooled with those who got a second dose at roughly 12 weeks. The vaccinee samples were drawn from two UK trials, COV001 and COV002, one of which was a single-blind randomized controlled phase 2/3 trial testing AZD1222 (ChAdOx1 nCoV-19) in healthy adults. For TCRbeta chain sequencing, PBMC samples were collected from trial participants at day 0 and at day 28 after the second dose. Overall study outcomes, separate from this receptor: The 56-69-year group was small, and its depth increase did not reach significance, likely because of low power. After two AZD1222 doses, both the breadth and the depth of spike-specific TCRs were significantly higher than at day 0 and than in MenACWY recipients. Most participants were white British and females outnumbered males, and the authors suggested that clonal diversity may have been underestimated. The whole spike protein was spanned by vaccine-associated CD4 TCRs, and dominant responses were seen in regions 160-218 and 743-854. Because no day 14 peak-response samples were available, the repertoires could be characterized only after the peak T cell response. Epitopes outside the regions mutated in the B.1.351 and B.1.1.7 variants were reportedly recognized by nearly half of the unique spike-specific TCRs. Only five or six AZD1222 recipients were SARS-CoV-2 seropositive at baseline, limiting conclusions about previously exposed vaccinees.

This specimen consisted of peripheral blood, obtained 28 days after the second AZD1222 dose. The V gene is TRBV9 and the J gene is TRBJ1-2; TRBD1 might be the D gene, on 5 matching bases. This TCR was recovered from an adult who received the AZD1222 COVID-19 vaccine. The DNA sequence is given as TGTGCCAGCAGCGTAAGTTACGGGGCAGCGGCTAACTATGGCTACACCTTC. Its protein product is CASSVSYGAAANYGYTF.